This entry concerns a single TCR beta chain. The data originate from a study of T cells in Graves' hyperthyroidism and ophthalmopathy. RNA transcripts were the template for amplifying TCR beta CDR3 regions. The TCR CDR3 first-round RT-PCR relied on the HTBI primer set. TCRdb re-called the multiplex PCR reads through MiXCR, storing one row per CDR3 protein. The sample lists approximately 600,000 distinct CDR3 sequences, around 15% seen once, with less than 4.5% in the top ten. The TCR sequence derives from a woman between 25 and 40 years old with Graves' hyperthyroidism. The specimen was blood.

The CDR3 is CASSPIRGVGTEAFF. The DNA of the CDR3 is TGTGCCAGCAGCCCGATACGGGGTGTCGGCACTGAAGCTTTCTTT. The genes are TRBV12-3 or TRBV12-4 and TRBJ1-1; D is unresolved. V was cut by 6 bases and J by 4 bases, with 18 bases left in between. The CDR3 is made up of 15 amino acids.